This T cell receptor (beta chain) was identified in a study of blood T cell repertoires in COVID-19. Sequencing was performed with immunoSEQ multiplex PCR; in TCRdb, only in-frame clones are kept and a portion is missing. The sample consists of roughly 160,000 clones, 65% to 85% of them appearing once. V was clipped by 3 bases and J by 5 bases, with 7 bases between them. The germline gives CDR1 PRHDT, CDR2 FYEKMQ (reference sequence). This CDR3 is built from 13 residues. The sequence came from a woman aged 55-69 years with acute or convalescent COVID-19. The rearrangement joins TRBV13 to TRBJ1-4; D gene ambiguous. The sequencing input was peripheral blood. CDR3 nucleotide sequence: TGTGCCAGCAGCTTCGCACGGAATGAAAAACTGTTTTTT. Protein sequence: CASSFARNEKLFF.